A single T cell receptor beta chain is shown here with its context. What it binds is unknown. Germline V lookup: CDR1 SGHRS, CDR2 YFSETQ. V lost 4 bases to trimming and J lost 5 bases, with 12 bases between them. The CDR3 extends over 14 amino acids. This sample is drawn from a study of T-cell memory formation after mild COVID-19. Study outcomes and limitations: A second wave of clones peaked on day 37, and their SARS-CoV-2 specificity went unconfirmed. Cross-reactive memory apparently joined, as some responding clones appeared in pre-infection memory.

TCRdb recomputed calls from the 5' RACE reads with MiXCR, one row per CDR3 protein. The repertoire holds under 650,000 distinct CDR3 sequences, with more than 15% as singletons. V gene TRBV5-1 combines with J gene TRBJ1-4, with TRBD1 as a possible D gene (6 bases). What was sequenced was PBMCs or a T cell subset sorted from them (not recorded which). This TCR was sampled from an adult woman who had mild COVID-19 (a few samples of this study predate the infection). Cell type and time point are not known. CDR3 sequence (DNA): TGCGCCAGCAGCCCGGGACACGGCAATGAAAAACTGTTTTTT. Translation gives CASSPGHGNEKLFF. Together with reference TRBV5-1 and TRBJ1-4, the CDR3 gives the full variable domain: KAGVTQTPRYLIKTRGQQVTLSCSPISGHRSVSWYQQTPGQGLQFLFEYFSETQRNKGNFPGRFSGRQFSNSRSEMNVSTLELGDSALYLCASSPGHGNEKLFFGSGTQLSVL.